This TCR beta chain was sequenced in a study of T cells in localized non-small cell lung cancer. The CDR3 covers 15 residues. Per the germline V gene, CDR1 is LNHDA and CDR2 is SQIVND (reference sequence). Trimming took off 2 bases at V and 5 bases at J, with 15 bases between the two ends. Data came from immunoSEQ multiplex PCR; TCRdb stores just in-frame clones and leaves some out. The data show about 33,000 clones, with about nine tenths seen just once and around 4.2% held by the top ten. The clonotype comes from a male donor older than 55 with stage III lung adenocarcinoma. Material: peripheral blood, obtained before any cancer treatment. The chain employs TRBV19 and TRBJ2-5; D might be TRBD2 (5 bases). CDR3 amino acids: CASSISSGFLETQYF. CDR3 coding DNA: TGTGCCAGTAGTATAAGTTCGGGATTTCTGGAGACCCAGTACTTC.